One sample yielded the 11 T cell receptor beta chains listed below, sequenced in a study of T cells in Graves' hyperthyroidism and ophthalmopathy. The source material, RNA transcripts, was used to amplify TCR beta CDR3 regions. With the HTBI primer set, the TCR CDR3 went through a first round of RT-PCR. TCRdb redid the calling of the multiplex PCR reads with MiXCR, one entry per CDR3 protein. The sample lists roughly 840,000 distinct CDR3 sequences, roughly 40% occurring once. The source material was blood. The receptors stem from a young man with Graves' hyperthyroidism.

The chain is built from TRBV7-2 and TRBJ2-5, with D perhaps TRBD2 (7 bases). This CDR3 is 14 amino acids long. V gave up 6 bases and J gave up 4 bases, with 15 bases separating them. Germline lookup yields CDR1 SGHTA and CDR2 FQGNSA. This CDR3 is CTSRPAGAGETQYF. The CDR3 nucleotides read TGTACCAGCAGACCTGCGGGGGCGGGAGAGACCCAGTACTTC.

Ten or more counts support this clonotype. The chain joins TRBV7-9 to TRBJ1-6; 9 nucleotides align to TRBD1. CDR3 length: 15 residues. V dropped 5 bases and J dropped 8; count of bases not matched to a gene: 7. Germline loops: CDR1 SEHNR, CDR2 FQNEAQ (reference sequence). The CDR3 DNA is TGTGCCAGCAGCGAAGATGGGACAGGGTATTCACCCCTCCACTTT. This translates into CASSEDGTGYSPLHF.

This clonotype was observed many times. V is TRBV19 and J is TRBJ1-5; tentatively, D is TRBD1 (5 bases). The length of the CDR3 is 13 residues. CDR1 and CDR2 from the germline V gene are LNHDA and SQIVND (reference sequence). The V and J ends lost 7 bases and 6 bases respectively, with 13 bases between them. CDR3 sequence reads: CASTRRVGQPQHF. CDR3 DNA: TGTGCCAGTACCCGCAGGGTCGGTCAGCCCCAGCATTTT.

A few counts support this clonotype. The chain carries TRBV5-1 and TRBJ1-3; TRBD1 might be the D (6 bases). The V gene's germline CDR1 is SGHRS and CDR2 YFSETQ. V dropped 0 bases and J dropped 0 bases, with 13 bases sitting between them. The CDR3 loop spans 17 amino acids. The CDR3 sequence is CASSLVDPGASGNTIYF. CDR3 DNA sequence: TGCGCCAGCAGCTTGGTAGACCCAGGGGCCTCTGGAAACACCATATATTTT.

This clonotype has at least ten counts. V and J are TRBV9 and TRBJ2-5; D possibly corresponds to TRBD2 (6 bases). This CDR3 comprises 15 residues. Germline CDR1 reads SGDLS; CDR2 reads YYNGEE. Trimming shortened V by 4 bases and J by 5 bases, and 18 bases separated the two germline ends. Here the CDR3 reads CASSPLRDGPETQYF. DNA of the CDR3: TGTGCCAGCAGCCCCCTGCGGGACGGTCCGGAGACCCAGTACTTC.

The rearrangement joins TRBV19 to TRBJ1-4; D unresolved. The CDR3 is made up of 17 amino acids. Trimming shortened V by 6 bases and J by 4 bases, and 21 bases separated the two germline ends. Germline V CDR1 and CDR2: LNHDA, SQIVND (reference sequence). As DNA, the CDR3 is TGTGCCAGTAGCCCCGATTTAAGCGAGGCCGGTAATGAAAAACTGTTTTTT. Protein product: CASSPDLSEAGNEKLFF.

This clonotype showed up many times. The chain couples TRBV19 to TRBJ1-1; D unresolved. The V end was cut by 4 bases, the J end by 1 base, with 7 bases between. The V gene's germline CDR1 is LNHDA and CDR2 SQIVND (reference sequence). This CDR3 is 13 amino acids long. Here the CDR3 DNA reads TGTGCCAGTAGTACCCCAGAGAACACTGAAGCTTTCTTT. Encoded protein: CASSTPENTEAFF.

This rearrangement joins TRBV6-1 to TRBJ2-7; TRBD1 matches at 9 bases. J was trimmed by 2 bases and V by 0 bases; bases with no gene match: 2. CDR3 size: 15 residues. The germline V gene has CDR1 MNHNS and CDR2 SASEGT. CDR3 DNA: TGTGCCAGCAGTGAAGCCGACAGGGGGGCCTACGAGCAGTACTTC. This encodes CASSEADRGAYEQYF.

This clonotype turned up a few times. CDR3 sequence reads: CASSSEVETQYF. The CDR3 DNA reads as TGTGCCAGCAGTTCCGAGGTGGAGACCCAGTACTTC. The chain joins TRBV12-3 or TRBV12-4 to TRBJ2-5; D unclear. V lost 4 bases, J lost 5 bases, and 8 bases lay in between. The CDR3 covers 12 residues.

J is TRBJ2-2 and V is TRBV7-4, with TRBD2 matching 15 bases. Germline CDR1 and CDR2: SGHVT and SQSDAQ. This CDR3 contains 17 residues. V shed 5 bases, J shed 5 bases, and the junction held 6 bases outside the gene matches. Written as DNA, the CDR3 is TGTGCCAGCAGCGGACTAGCGGGAGGGCCGAGGACCGGGGAGCTGTTTTTT. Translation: CASSGLAGGPRTGELFF.

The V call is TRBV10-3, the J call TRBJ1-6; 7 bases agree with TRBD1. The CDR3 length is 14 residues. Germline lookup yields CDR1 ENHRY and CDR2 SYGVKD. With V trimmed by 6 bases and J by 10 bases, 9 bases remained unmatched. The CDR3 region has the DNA TGTGCCATCAGCGGACAGGCGGTGCGATCACCCCTCCACTTT. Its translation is CAISGQAVRSPLHF.